Below are 26 T cell receptor beta chains sequenced from a single sample in a study of metastatic and nonmetastatic thyroid tumors (TCRdb year 2020). Library method: PCR. The sequencing machine was an Illumina HiSeq 4000. Clones were called with MiXCR by TCRdb after fastp trimmed the public reads at Q25, and only in-frame beta chains were retained. In this sample the table shows roughly 10,000 clones, approximately 22% of which occur a single time. The biggest ten clones account for roughly a sixth of the sample. No patient had received any treatment before thyroid surgery. Sequencing was performed on adjacent normal tissue. These receptors all stem from a female donor with papillary thyroid cancer or a benign thyroid nodule (not recorded which). Some clones in this sample may be carry-over from other donors' samples.

This clone was detected only once. This chain joins TRBV7-2 and TRBJ1-6, with TRBD1 matching over 9 bases. With 5 bases clipped from V and 7 bases from J, the junction kept 6 bases outside the gene matches. Per the germline V gene, CDR1 is SGHTA and CDR2 is FQGNSA. The CDR3 extends over 15 amino acids. CDR3 residues: CASSARQGDNSPLHF. The CDR3 DNA follows: TGTGCCAGCAGCGCCAGACAGGGGGACAATTCACCCCTCCACTTT.

In this sample, this clone turned up many times. The rearrangement uses TRBV20-1 and TRBJ1-1; 11 nucleotides agree with TRBD1. The length of the CDR3 is 15 residues. CDR1 DFQATT and CDR2 SNEGSKA come from the germline V gene (reference sequence). Trimming at V came to 5 bases and at J to 3 bases, leaving 8 bases not matched to a gene. The CDR3 sequence: CSASKMGQGDTEAFF. The CDR3 DNA reads as TGCAGTGCTTCCAAAATGGGACAGGGGGACACTGAAGCTTTCTTT.

This clone is categorized as medium-sized. The chain employs TRBV24-1 and TRBJ1-2; weak D call: TRBD1 (5 bases). Germline assignment: CDR1 KGHDR and CDR2 SFDVKD. V lost 6 bases and J lost 3, with 10 bases in between. The CDR3 totals 13 residues. Written as DNA, the CDR3 is TGTGCCACCAGTTTGACAGCCGACTATGGCTACACCTTC. It translates to CATSLTADYGYTF.

This clone was seen repeatedly, ten times or more. The chain links TRBV6-1 to TRBJ1-5; TRBD1 aligns across 8 bases. The CDR3 consists of 16 residues. Germline V gene lookup returns CDR1 MNHNS and CDR2 SASEGT. Trimming removed 5 bases from V and 3 bases from J; junction bases left unmatched: 9. CDR3 protein: CASSSQGAINNQPQHF. CDR3 sequence (DNA): TGTGCCAGCAGTTCTCAGGGGGCGATCAACAATCAGCCCCAGCATTTT.

This clone was recorded many times. This chain uses TRBV4-1 with TRBJ2-4; D ambiguous. Looked up from germline, CDR1 is MGHRA and CDR2 is YSYEKL. Trimming removed 4 bases from V and 1 base from J, with 11 bases in between. The CDR3 loop spans 15 amino acids. This CDR3 is CASSPGFSAKNIQYF. The CDR3 DNA follows: TGCGCCAGCAGCCCGGGCTTCTCGGCCAAAAACATTCAGTACTTC.

The chain links TRBV24-1 to TRBJ1-2; D is possibly TRBD1 (5 bases). This CDR3 is built from 14 residues. Germline V gives CDR1 KGHDR, CDR2 SFDVKD. The V gene lost 9 bases and the J gene lost 2 bases, with 15 bases spanning the gap. In DNA, the CDR3 is TGTGCCACCGGTACAGGACATGCGAACTATGGCTACACCTTC. Its translation is CATGTGHANYGYTF.

This clone occurred many times. The chain has TRBV7-6 and TRBJ2-1; 8 nucleotides line up with TRBD2. This CDR3 region has 16 residues. Unmatched junction bases numbered 10, after V lost 5 bases and J lost 4 bases. The germline V gene encodes CDR1 SGHVS and CDR2 FNYEAQ. The CDR3 spells CASSPEVAGTYNEQFF. The CDR3 nucleotides are TGTGCCAGCAGCCCAGAGGTAGCGGGAACGTACAATGAGCAGTTCTTC.

At least ten counts were recorded for this clone. V is TRBV4-1 and J is TRBJ2-7; the D gene is possibly TRBD2 (6 bases). V lost 2 bases, J lost 2 bases, and 13 bases lay in between. CDR1 and CDR2 (germline): MGHRA, YSYEKL. The CDR3 is 15 amino acids. CDR3 sequence reads: CASSQPGGSPYEQYF. CDR3 coding DNA: TGCGCCAGCAGCCAACCCGGGGGATCGCCCTACGAGCAGTACTTC.

This rearrangement joins TRBV6-2 or TRBV6-3 to TRBJ1-1; D not certain. V lost 3 bases, J lost 7 bases, and 9 bases lay in between. The CDR3 covers 12 residues. The germline CDR1 and CDR2 sequences are MNHEY and SVGEGT. The CDR3 loop reads CASSYGRNEAFF. CDR3 in DNA: TGTGCCAGCAGTTATGGTCGGAATGAAGCTTTCTTT.

In its sample, this clone ranks as large. The chain uses TRBV15 and TRBJ2-2, with D uncertain. V lost 2 bases and J 7 bases, leaving 11 bases between the germline ends. Germline loops: CDR1 LNHNV, CDR2 YYDKDF (reference sequence). The CDR3 length is 14 residues. This chain's CDR3 is CATSRNRVHGELFF. In DNA, the CDR3 is TGTGCCACCAGCAGAAATAGGGTACACGGGGAGCTGTTTTTT.

This clone occurred many times. The J gene is TRBJ1-1, the V gene TRBV20-1; 9 bases match TRBD1. CDR3 length: 12 residues. Germline CDR1 is DFQATT and CDR2 is SNEGSKA (reference sequence). With V trimmed by 6 bases and J by 7 bases, 6 bases remained unmatched. Written as DNA, the CDR3 is TGCAGTGCCGGACAGGGGCGAGTTGAAGCTTTCTTT. Translating gives CSAGQGRVEAFF.

This clone was observed at least ten times. The chain carries TRBV4-2 and TRBJ2-4, with a weak D call TRBD1 (5 bases). Germline CDR1 reads LGHNA; CDR2 reads YNFKEQ. The CDR3 has 16 residues. With 1 base removed from V and 0 bases from J, the gap between germline ends came to 10 bases. The CDR3 protein is CASSQGRQLAKNIQYF. DNA of the CDR3: TGTGCCAGCAGCCAAGGCCGACAGTTAGCCAAAAACATTCAGTACTTC.

In this sample, this clone is medium-sized (0.01 to 0.1%). The rearrangement uses TRBV11-2 and TRBJ2-7; 7 positions match TRBD1. V lost 2 bases and J lost 2; bases outside the gene matches: 6. CDR1 is SGHAT and CDR2 is FQNNGV in the germline V gene. The CDR3 spans 15 residues. The CDR3 DNA reads as TGTGCCAGCAGCTTATTGGGGCAGGGGGCCTACGAGCAGTACTTC. It yields the protein CASSLLGQGAYEQYF.

This clone was counted a few times. The chain combines TRBV19 with TRBJ1-5; D unresolved. Looked up from germline, CDR1 is LNHDA and CDR2 is SQIVND (reference sequence). The CDR3 has 15 amino acids. V was shortened by 2 bases and J by 9 bases, with 17 bases between the two germline ends. In DNA form, the CDR3 reads TGTGCCAGTAGTATATTGGCGAACGGCCGACTGCCCCAGCATTTT. It is translated as CASSILANGRLPQHF.

This clone was seen a few times. A much more abundant neighbour one base away suggests this may be a read error. The chain uses TRBV29-1 and TRBJ2-5; D perhaps matches TRBD1 (6 bases). The CDR3 contains 13 residues. The V end was cut by 5 bases, the J end by 0 bases, with 10 bases between. Germline CDR1 SQVTM, CDR2 ANQGSEA. As DNA, the CDR3 is TGCAGCGTTCCCCGACAGGACCAAGAGACCCAGTACTTC. Amino acid sequence: CSVPRQDQETQYF.

In its sample, this clone was seen many times. V usage is TRBV9 and J usage is TRBJ1-3; no firm D call. Germline V lookup: CDR1 SGDLS, CDR2 YYNGEE. This CDR3 has 15 amino acids. V lost 0 bases, J lost 3 bases, and 10 bases lay in between. CDR3 amino acids: CASSVASGLGNTIYF. The CDR3 DNA follows: TGTGCCAGCAGCGTAGCTTCGGGCCTTGGAAACACCATATATTTT.

This clone is deemed medium-sized (0.01 to 0.1%). The rearrangement uses TRBV6-2 or TRBV6-3 and TRBJ1-6; D is unclear. Between the trimmed V and J ends, which lost 2 bases and 7 bases, there was a span of 9 bases. Germline V CDR1 and CDR2: MNHEY, SVGEGT. This CDR3 has 14 residues. CDR3 nucleotide sequence: TGTGCCAGCAGTTACGCCCAACAAAATTCACCCCTCCACTTT. It is translated as CASSYAQQNSPLHF.

This clone was recorded at least ten times. Just one base apart from a much larger clone, this may be a read error. The same CDR3 is also encoded by other DNA sequences in this sample. This chain links TRBV4-3 with TRBJ1-1; TRBD1 matches 8 bases. With 4 bases clipped from V and 5 bases from J, the junction kept 9 bases outside the gene matches. This CDR3 has 15 amino acids. Per germline, CDR1 LGHNA and CDR2 YSLEER. As DNA, the CDR3 is TGCGCCAGCAGCCGACTGGACAGGGAGGGTACTGAAGCTTTCTTT. Encoded protein: CASSRLDREGTEAFF.

With regard to this clone: The junction does not match germline at one end; this may be a read error. The chain joins TRBV10-1 to TRBJ2-2; possible D gene TRBD1, 6 bases. The CDR3 is made up of 13 amino acids. Per germline, CDR1 WNHNN and CDR2 SYGVQD (reference sequence). CDR3 loop: CASSYTGSGQLFF. The CDR3 DNA follows: TGCGCCAGCAGTTATACAGGGTCCGGGCAGCTGTTTTTT.

This clone is medium-sized (0.01 to 0.1%). The gene calls are TRBV12-3 or TRBV12-4 and TRBJ2-1, with D unresolved. The CDR3 is made up of 11 amino acids. With 3 bases removed from V and 10 bases from J, the gap between germline ends came to 7 bases. The CDR3 DNA sequence: TGTGCCAGCAGTTTTCTATGGGAGCAGTTCTTC. Its protein is CASSFLWEQFF.

The CDR3 here is CASSLASGTDTQYF. CDR3 DNA: TGCGCCAGCAGCTTGGCTAGCGGCACAGATACGCAGTATTTT. The chain recombines TRBV5-1 with TRBJ2-3; a weak D match, TRBD2 (6 bases). The length of the CDR3 is 14 residues. With 0 bases removed from V and 1 base from J, the gap between germline ends came to 6 bases. The germline gives CDR1 SGHRS, CDR2 YFSETQ.

The V and J genes are TRBV6-1 and TRBJ2-7; D may be TRBD2 (6 bases). Looked up from germline, CDR1 is MNHNS and CDR2 is SASEGT. The CDR3 sequence is 15 residues long. The V end was cut by 6 bases, the J end by 5 bases, with 20 bases between. This CDR3 reads CASRESLEGWNEQYF. In DNA form, the CDR3 reads TGTGCCAGCAGGGAGTCCTTGGAGGGTTGGAACGAGCAGTACTTC.

This clone came up many times. V gene TRBV5-1 combines with J gene TRBJ1-2, with D perhaps TRBD1 (5 bases). V was trimmed by 0 bases and J by 6 bases, leaving 15 bases between them. CDR3 length: 15 amino acids. Germline CDR1 is SGHRS and CDR2 is YFSETQ. The chain's CDR3 is CASSLAPGQQDGYTF. CDR3 bases: TGCGCCAGCAGCTTGGCCCCAGGGCAACAGGATGGCTACACCTTC.

This clone was observed a few times. The V call is TRBV6-1, the J call TRBJ2-7, with D tentatively TRBD1 (5 bases). V gave up 5 bases and J gave up 2 bases, with 10 bases separating them. This CDR3 contains 13 residues. Germline V gene lookup returns CDR1 MNHNS and CDR2 SASEGT. Here the CDR3 DNA reads TGTGCCAGCAGTACAGGCAGAGCCTACGAGCAGTACTTC. This codes for CASSTGRAYEQYF.

This clone is labeled medium-sized (0.01 to 0.1%). The chain uses TRBV6-2 or TRBV6-3 and TRBJ1-5, with 9 bases identical to TRBD1. J was trimmed by 16 bases and V by 0 bases; bases with no gene match: 10. CDR1 and CDR2 from the germline V gene are MNHEY and SVGEGT. The CDR3 totals 14 residues. Written as DNA, the CDR3 is TGTGCCAGCAGTTACTCGACCAGGACAGGGGAGGGTCATTTT. It yields the protein CASSYSTRTGEGHF.

This clone is judged medium-sized. This chain links TRBV6-1 with TRBJ1-1; D is ambiguous. V was trimmed by 8 bases and J by 4 bases, leaving 11 bases between them. The CDR3 extends over 12 amino acids. Germline assignment: CDR1 MNHNS and CDR2 SASEGT. In nucleotides, the CDR3 is TGTGCCAGCGGACGGGAATCCACTGAAGCTTTCTTT. Protein product: CASGRESTEAFF.